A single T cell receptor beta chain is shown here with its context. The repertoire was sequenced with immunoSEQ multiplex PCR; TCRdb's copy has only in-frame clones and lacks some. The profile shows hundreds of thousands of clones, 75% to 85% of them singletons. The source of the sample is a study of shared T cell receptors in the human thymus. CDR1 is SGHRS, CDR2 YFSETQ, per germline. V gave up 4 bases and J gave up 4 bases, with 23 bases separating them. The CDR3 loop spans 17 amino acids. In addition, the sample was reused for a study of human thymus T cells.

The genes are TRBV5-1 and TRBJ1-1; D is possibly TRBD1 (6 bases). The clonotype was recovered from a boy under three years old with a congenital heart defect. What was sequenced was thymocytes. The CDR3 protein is CASSPTQQGYRGTEAFF. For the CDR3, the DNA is TGCGCCAGCAGCCCCACCCAGCAGGGGTACAGAGGCACTGAAGCTTTCTTT. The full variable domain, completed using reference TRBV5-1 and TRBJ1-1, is KAGVTQTPRYLIKTRGQQVTLSCSPISGHRSVSWYQQTPGQGLQFLFEYFSETQRNKGNFPGRFSGRQFSNSRSEMNVSTLELGDSALYLCASSPTQQGYRGTEAFFGQGTRLTVV.